The 21 T cell receptor beta chains below come from one sample, sequenced in a study of T cells after yellow fever vaccination. TCRdb reprocessed the 5' RACE reads with MiXCR, giving one entry per CDR3 protein. The sample consists of about 26,000 distinct CDR3 sequences, 4.5% of them appearing once. The source was PBMCs, either bulk or a sorted T-cell subset (CD4+, CD8+, memory, or dextramer-sorted; not recorded which), collected on the day of the yellow fever booster vaccination. Source of these receptors: a man between 18 and 29 years old who received the YFV17D yellow fever vaccine.

This clonotype was observed at least ten times. This chain joins TRBV7-2 and TRBJ2-5; a possible D gene is TRBD1 (5 bases). CDR3 length: 12 residues. V gave up 6 bases and J gave up 5 bases, with 10 bases separating them. CDR1 and CDR2 (germline): SGHTA, FQGNSA. In DNA form, the CDR3 reads TGTGCCAGCAGGGGAAGGGGTGAGACCCAGTACTTC. This translates into CASRGRGETQYF.

This clonotype was detected many times. The chain uses TRBV20-1 and TRBJ2-7; TRBD2 might be the D (6 bases). There are 14 residues in the CDR3. V gave up 3 bases and J gave up 7 bases, with 19 bases separating them. Germline V gene sequence: CDR1 DFQATT, CDR2 SNEGSKA (reference sequence). CDR3 sequence: CSARKAGLLREQYF. The DNA of the CDR3 is TGCAGTGCTAGGAAGGCGGGGCTACTACGGGAGCAGTACTTC.

Comments on this clonotype: Germline and junction disagree at one end, which may indicate a read error. The chain links TRBV7-9 to TRBJ2-5, with a tentative D call TRBD1 (6 bases). The CDR3 is 14 residues long. From germline, CDR1 is SEHNR and CDR2 FQNEAQ (reference sequence). This CDR3 reads CACSLRQAQETQYF. The CDR3 coding sequence is TGTGCCTGCAGCTTACGACAGGCTCAAGAGACCCAGTACTTC.

This clonotype was observed a handful of times. This chain connects TRBV7-8 to TRBJ2-3; D remains ambiguous. Trimming shortened V by 5 bases and J by 1 base, and 4 bases separated the two germline ends. This CDR3 comprises 12 residues. CDR1 SGHVS and CDR2 FQNEAQ come from the germline V gene. This chain's CDR3 is CASSSGTDTQYF. The CDR3 region has the DNA TGTGCCAGCAGCAGCGGCACAGATACGCAGTATTTT.

Many counts were recorded for this clonotype. This chain links TRBV4-3 with TRBJ1-5, with D tentatively TRBD1 (6 bases). Germline V gene sequence: CDR1 LGHNA, CDR2 YSLEER. V was shortened by 0 bases and J by 4 bases, with 16 bases between the two germline ends. The CDR3 contains 17 residues. The CDR3 coding sequence is TGCGCCAGCAGCCAAGAAGCAATGGGGGGGCTGAATCAGCCCCAGCATTTT. It specifies CASSQEAMGGLNQPQHF.

This clonotype was seen at least ten times. This chain uses TRBV5-6 with TRBJ2-5; perhaps TRBD1 as D (6 bases). CDR1 SGHDT and CDR2 YYEEEE come from the germline V gene. Trimming shortened V by 2 bases and J by 3 bases, and 8 bases separated the two germline ends. The CDR3 runs to 13 residues. For the CDR3, the DNA is TGTGCCAGCAGCTTACAGGGTAAAGAGACCCAGTACTTC. It yields the protein CASSLQGKETQYF.

This clonotype came up many times. The V and J genes are TRBV21-1 and TRBJ2-7. TRBV21-1 is listed as a pseudogene. The CDR3 spans 15 residues. The CDR3 nucleotides are TGTGCCAGCAGCAAAGTTCGAGGACGGACGTACGAGCAGTACGTC. Amino acid sequence: CASSKVRGRTYEQYV.

The chain couples TRBV12-3 or TRBV12-4 to TRBJ1-3, with D tentatively TRBD1 (5 bases). This CDR3 is built from 15 residues. Trimming left V 6 bases short and J 0 bases short, with 12 bases between. The CDR3 DNA sequence: TGTGCCAGCAGACTACAGGTGATCTCTGGAAACACCATATATTTT. Amino acid sequence: CASRLQVISGNTIYF.

This clonotype was observed many times. This chain links TRBV7-2 with TRBJ2-3; D uncertain. In germline, CDR1 is SGHTA, CDR2 FQGNSA. V lost 0 bases and J 5 bases, leaving 6 bases between the germline ends. This CDR3 is built from 13 residues. The CDR3 reads CASSLASLDTQYF. The CDR3 nucleotides read TGTGCCAGCAGCTTAGCTAGCTTAGATACGCAGTATTTT.

This clonotype was seen ten or more times. The chain couples TRBV29-1 to TRBJ2-7; no reliable D call. This CDR3 comprises 12 residues. Germline CDR1 SQVTM, CDR2 ANQGSEA. V lost 5 bases to trimming and J lost 2 bases, with 10 bases between them. This chain's CDR3 is CSVSLGPYEQYF. CDR3 nucleotide sequence: TGCAGCGTTTCCCTAGGTCCCTACGAGCAGTACTTC.

In this sample, this clonotype turned up many times. This chain joins TRBV6-1 and TRBJ2-7, with D possibly TRBD2 on 5 matching bases. The V gene's germline CDR1 is MNHNS and CDR2 SASEGT. The CDR3 has 13 amino acids. Trimming pared 0 bases from V and 7 bases from J, leaving 10 bases between. The CDR3 region is CASSEARPGEQYV. CDR3 coding DNA: TGTGCCAGCAGTGAAGCCCGACCGGGGGAGCAGTACGTC.

The sample holds many counts of this clonotype. The V and J genes are TRBV9 and TRBJ2-1, with no clear D. The CDR3 extends over 15 amino acids. Germline CDR1 is SGDLS and CDR2 is YYNGEE. V was clipped by 6 bases and J by 2 bases, with 15 bases between them. CDR3 in DNA: TGTGCCAGCACCAGCGACCGGTATCCCTACAATGAGCAGTTCTTC. It specifies CASTSDRYPYNEQFF. The full variable domain, in which reference TRBV9 and TRBJ2-1 provide the parts outside the CDR3, is DSGVTQTPKHLITATGQRVTLRCSPRSGDLSVYWYQQSLDQGLQFLIQYYNGEERAKGNILERFSAQQFPDLHSELNLSSLELGDSALYFCASTSDRYPYNEQFFGPGTRLTVL.

This clonotype was recorded many times. This chain links TRBV20-1 with TRBJ2-1; 11 bases are a match to TRBD1. There are 15 residues in the CDR3. Per the germline V gene, CDR1 is DFQATT and CDR2 is SNEGSKA (reference sequence). Trimming at V came to 4 bases and at J to 0 bases, leaving 2 bases not matched to a gene. The CDR3 nucleotides read TGCAGTGCTACCGGGACAGGGGGCTCCTACAATGAGCAGTTCTTC. This encodes CSATGTGGSYNEQFF.

The table lists this clonotype with many counts. The CDR3 sequence is CSASPGSGELFF. The CDR3 region has the DNA TGCAGTGCTAGTCCCGGGTCCGGGGAGCTGTTTTTT. V gene TRBV20-1 combines with J gene TRBJ2-2, with unresolved D. V was clipped by 3 bases and J by 6 bases, with 8 bases between them. Germline V CDR1 and CDR2: DFQATT, SNEGSKA (reference sequence). This CDR3 is built from 12 residues.

This clonotype was seen ten or more times. CDR3 coding DNA: TGCGCCAGCAGCGTCGGGGGAGTCTACAATGAGCAGTTCTTC. Protein sequence: CASSVGGVYNEQFF. V is TRBV4-1 and J is TRBJ2-1, with D perhaps TRBD2 (6 bases). Germline loops: CDR1 MGHRA, CDR2 YSYEKL. This CDR3 contains 14 residues. Trimming cost V 5 bases and J 3 bases, with 11 bases left between them.

This clonotype has ten or more counts. This chain uses TRBV6-5 with TRBJ1-1; D unresolved. The CDR3 is made up of 16 amino acids. The V gene lost 6 bases and the J gene lost 2 bases, with 19 bases spanning the gap. CDR1 and CDR2 (germline): MNHEY, SVGAGI. CDR3 loop: CASSKARDTSNTEAFF. CDR3 DNA: TGTGCCAGCAGCAAAGCTCGCGACACCTCAAACACTGAAGCTTTCTTT.

At least ten counts were recorded for this clonotype. The chain is built from TRBV20-1 and TRBJ2-1; possible D gene TRBD1, 6 bases. The CDR3 is 12 amino acids. The V and J ends lost 7 bases and 10 bases respectively, with 17 bases between them. Per the germline V gene, CDR1 is DFQATT and CDR2 is SNEGSKA (reference sequence). CDR3 loop: CSVWGQVGEQFF. DNA of the CDR3: TGCAGTGTATGGGGGCAAGTAGGGGAGCAGTTCTTC.

V gene TRBV7-2 combines with J gene TRBJ2-5; TRBD2 aligns across 10 bases. J lost 3 bases, V lost 5 bases, and 6 bases had no gene match. From germline, CDR1 is SGHTA and CDR2 FQGNSA. CDR3 length: 15 residues. CDR3 region: CASSPRAGGEETQYF. Here the CDR3 DNA reads TGTGCCAGCAGCCCTAGAGCGGGGGGGGAAGAGACCCAGTACTTC. Supplemented by reference TRBV7-2 and TRBJ2-5, the full variable domain reads GAGVSQSPSNKVTEKGKDVELRCDPISGHTALYWYRQSLGQGLEFLIYFQGNSAPDKSGLPSDRFSAERTGGSVSTLTIQRTQQEDSAVYLCASSPRAGGEETQYFGPGTRLLVL.

This clonotype was recorded at least ten times. This chain uses TRBV12-3 or TRBV12-4 with TRBJ2-7, with 8 bases identical to TRBD1. The V segment lost 6 bases and the J segment 1 base; nucleotides outside the gene matches: 5. The CDR3 covers 14 residues. CDR3 in amino acids: CASRPQGASYEQYF. CDR3 sequence (DNA): TGTGCCAGCAGGCCTCAGGGGGCATCCTACGAGCAGTACTTC.

This clonotype was seen ten or more times. This chain joins TRBV2 and TRBJ2-5, with D possibly being TRBD1 (6 bases). In germline, CDR1 is SNHLY, CDR2 FYNNEI. The length of the CDR3 is 17 residues. V shed 2 bases and J shed 5 bases, with 21 bases lying between them. CDR3 protein: CASSESSLDRRRETQYF. DNA of the CDR3: TGTGCCAGCAGTGAATCTTCCCTAGACAGGAGGAGGGAGACCCAGTACTTC.

The table lists this clonotype with many counts. The V and J genes are TRBV12-3 or TRBV12-4 and TRBJ1-6, with D unresolved. The CDR3 has 13 residues. The germline V and J ends were trimmed by 2 bases and 11 bases, with 10 bases remaining between them. The chain's CDR3 is CASSLRAFAPLHF. CDR3 DNA: TGTGCCAGCAGTTTAAGGGCCTTTGCACCCCTCCACTTT.